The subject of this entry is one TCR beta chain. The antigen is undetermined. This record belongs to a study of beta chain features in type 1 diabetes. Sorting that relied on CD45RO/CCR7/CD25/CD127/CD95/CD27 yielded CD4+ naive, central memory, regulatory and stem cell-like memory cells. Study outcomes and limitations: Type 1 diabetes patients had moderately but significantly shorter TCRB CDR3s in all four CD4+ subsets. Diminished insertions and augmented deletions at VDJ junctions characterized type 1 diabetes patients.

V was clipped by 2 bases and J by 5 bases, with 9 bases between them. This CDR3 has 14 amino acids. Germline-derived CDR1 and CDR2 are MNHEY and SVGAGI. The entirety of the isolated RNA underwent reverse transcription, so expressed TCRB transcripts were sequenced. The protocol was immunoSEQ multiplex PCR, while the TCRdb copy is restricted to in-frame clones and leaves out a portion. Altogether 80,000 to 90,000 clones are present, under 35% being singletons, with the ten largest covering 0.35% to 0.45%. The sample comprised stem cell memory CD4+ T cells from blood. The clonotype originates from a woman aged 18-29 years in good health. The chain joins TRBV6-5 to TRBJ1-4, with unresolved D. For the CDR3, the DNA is TGTGCCAGCAGTTACAGTTACCAGAATGAAAAACTGTTTTTT. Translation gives CASSYSYQNEKLFF.